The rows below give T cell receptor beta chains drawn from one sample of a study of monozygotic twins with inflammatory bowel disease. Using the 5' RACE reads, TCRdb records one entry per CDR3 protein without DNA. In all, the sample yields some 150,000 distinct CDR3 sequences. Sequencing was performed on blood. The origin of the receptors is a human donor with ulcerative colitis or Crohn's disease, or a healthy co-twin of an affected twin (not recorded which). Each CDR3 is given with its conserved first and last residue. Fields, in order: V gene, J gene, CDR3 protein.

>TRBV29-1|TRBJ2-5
CSVGFRDNWYQETQYF
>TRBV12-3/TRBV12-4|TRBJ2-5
CASRRGRETQYF
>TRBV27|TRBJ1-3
CASGQWGNTIYF
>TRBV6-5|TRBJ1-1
CASSYTGGVGTEAFF
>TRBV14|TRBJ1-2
CASSRRRDSIYGYTF
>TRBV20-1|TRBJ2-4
CSAPSGLGNNIQYF
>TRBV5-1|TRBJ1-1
CASSRDGSNTEAFF
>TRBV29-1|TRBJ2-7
CSVRTSGSYEQYF
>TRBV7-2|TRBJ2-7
CASVSQLGVQYF
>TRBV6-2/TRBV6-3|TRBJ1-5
CASRTGTGDNQPQHF
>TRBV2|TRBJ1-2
CAGNQQGRNNYGYTF
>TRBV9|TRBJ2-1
CASSVRDISYNEQYF
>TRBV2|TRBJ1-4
CASSDQTVVGEKLFF
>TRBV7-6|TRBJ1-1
CASSLGGEGDGRLVGTEAFF
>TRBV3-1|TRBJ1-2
CASSQVHDGYTF
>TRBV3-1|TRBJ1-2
CASSPGGAEVGYTF
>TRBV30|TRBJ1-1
CAWIPAGQGNEAFF
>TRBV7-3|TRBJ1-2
CASSQGPGQGNYGYTF
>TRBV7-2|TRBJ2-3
CASSSTGRGTDTQYF
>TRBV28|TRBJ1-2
CASNRGNYGYTF
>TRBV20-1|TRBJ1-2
CSARDWQGTGYTF
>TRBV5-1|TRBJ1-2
CASSLAAKRDGYTF
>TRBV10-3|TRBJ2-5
CAISVRQGAGETQYF
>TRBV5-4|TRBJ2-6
CASSLRTSGANVLTF
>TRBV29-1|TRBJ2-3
CSVASGTDTQYF
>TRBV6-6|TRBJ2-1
CASSYGSGDGEQFF
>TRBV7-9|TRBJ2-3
CASSSPLAGAGDTQYF
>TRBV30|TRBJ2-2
CAWSVRMGTDITGELFF
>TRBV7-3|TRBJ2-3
CASSEVTDTQYF
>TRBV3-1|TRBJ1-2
CASSHRRAYGYTF
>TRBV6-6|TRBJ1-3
CASVSLPGNTIYF
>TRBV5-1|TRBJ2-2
CASSASGRQNTGELFF
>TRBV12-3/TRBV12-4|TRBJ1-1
CASSLYANTEAFF
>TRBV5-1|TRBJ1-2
CASSGGFRGNNYGYTF
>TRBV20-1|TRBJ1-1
CSAVGAGGNTEAFF
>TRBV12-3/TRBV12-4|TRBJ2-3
CASSLRGRGTDTQYF
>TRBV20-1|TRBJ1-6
CSAPGRQGDSPLHF
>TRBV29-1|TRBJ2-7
CSVVVRDRGYEQYF
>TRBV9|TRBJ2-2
CASSVRTSGRVENTGELFF
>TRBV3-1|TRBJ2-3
CASSQAGPSTDTQYF
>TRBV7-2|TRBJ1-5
CASSLKAGNQPQHF
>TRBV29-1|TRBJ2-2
CSVSGHTGELFF
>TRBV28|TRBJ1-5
CASSFSTAIQPQHF
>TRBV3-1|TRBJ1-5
CASSQGQGPQPQHF
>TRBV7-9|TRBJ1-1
CASSLAVGTEAFF
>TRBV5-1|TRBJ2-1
CASSPTSGSSYNEQFF
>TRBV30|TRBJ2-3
CAWGLADTQYF
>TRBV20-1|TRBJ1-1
CSARDWQGVGNTEAFF
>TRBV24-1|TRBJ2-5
CATSDPKAVETQYF
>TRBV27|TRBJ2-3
CASSPWDSAGADTQYF
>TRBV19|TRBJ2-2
CASIDRTNTGELFF